One sample yielded the 27 T cell receptor beta chains listed below, sequenced in a study of T-cell memory formation after mild COVID-19. Each CDR3 protein gets one entry after TCRdb re-called the 5' RACE reads with MiXCR. The table records about 560,000 distinct CDR3 sequences, 15% to 20% of them present only once. Material: PBMCs or a T cell subset sorted from them (not recorded which). Source of these receptors: an adult woman who had mild COVID-19 (a few samples of this study predate the infection). Cell type and time point are not known.

The chain links TRBV4-1 to TRBJ1-2; no clear D gene. V was pared by 0 bases and J by 5 bases, with 10 bases between. This CDR3 contains 14 residues. Germline V CDR1 and CDR2: MGHRA, YSYEKL. CDR3 region: CASSQEAGYYGYTF. Written as DNA, the CDR3 is TGCGCCAGCAGCCAAGAGGCCGGCTATTATGGCTACACCTTC.

The chain recombines TRBV7-6 with TRBJ2-5; tentative D call: TRBD2 (6 bases). V was shortened by 5 bases and J by 5 bases, with 15 bases between the two germline ends. CDR1 and CDR2 from the germline V gene are SGHVS and FNYEAQ. The CDR3 extends over 14 amino acids. The CDR3 protein is CASSPGGDWETQYF. In nucleotides, the CDR3 is TGTGCCAGCAGCCCCGGCGGGGACTGGGAGACCCAGTACTTC.

In its sample, this clonotype was seen a few times. The chain links TRBV10-3 to TRBJ2-7; TRBD1 is a possible D gene (5 bases). Germline assignment: CDR1 ENHRY and CDR2 SYGVKD. Trimming shortened V by 2 bases and J by 3 bases, and 11 bases separated the two germline ends. The CDR3 spans 14 residues. The DNA of the CDR3 is TGTGCCATCAGTGAGGCTAGGACACACTACGAGCAGTACTTC. It yields the protein CAISEARTHYEQYF.

This clonotype was detected only a few times. This sequence joins TRBV5-1 and TRBJ2-1, with 9 positions matching TRBD2. The CDR3 length is 15 residues. Germline assignment: CDR1 SGHRS and CDR2 YFSETQ. After removal of 2 bases from V and 3 bases from J, the junction contained 3 bases not matched to a gene. The CDR3 loop is CASSFTSGHYNEQFF. DNA of the CDR3: TGCGCCAGCAGCTTTACTAGCGGGCACTACAATGAGCAGTTCTTC.

The table lists this clonotype with a few counts. This rearrangement joins TRBV6-6 to TRBJ2-7; 8 positions match TRBD2. The CDR3 runs to 15 residues. With 8 bases clipped from V and 3 bases from J, the junction kept 12 bases outside the gene matches. Per the germline V gene, CDR1 is MNHNY and CDR2 is SVGAGI (reference sequence). The CDR3 region is CASGFGGGLFYEQYF. The CDR3 nucleotides read TGTGCCAGCGGGTTTGGCGGGGGGTTATTCTACGAGCAGTACTTC.

V usage is TRBV4-1 and J usage is TRBJ2-3; 11 bases agree with TRBD2. The germline V gene has CDR1 MGHRA and CDR2 YSYEKL. CDR3 length: 15 residues. Trimming removed 2 bases from V and 5 bases from J; junction bases left unmatched: 3. CDR3 amino acids: CASSQLAGGVDTQYF. CDR3 bases: TGCGCCAGCAGCCAACTAGCGGGGGGTGTAGATACGCAGTATTTT.

V gene TRBV5-5 combines with J gene TRBJ2-1, with 11 bases lining up with TRBD1. V was clipped by 4 bases and J by 8 bases; unmatched bases: 5. The CDR3 is 14 amino acids. CDR1 is SGHKS, CDR2 YYEKEE, per germline (reference sequence). CDR3 amino acids: CASSTGQGADEQFF. As DNA, the CDR3 is TGTGCCAGCAGCACTGGACAGGGGGCCGATGAGCAGTTCTTC.

This chain's CDR3 is CASSYDGPIGSVSYEQYF. The CDR3, as DNA: TGTGCCAGCAGTTACGACGGACCCATAGGGTCCGTTTCCTACGAGCAGTACTTC. The V call is TRBV6-6, the J call TRBJ2-7; no definite D call. Trimming left V 2 bases short and J 1 base short, with 21 bases between. Germline lookup yields CDR1 MNHNY and CDR2 SVGAGI (reference sequence). The CDR3 extends over 18 amino acids.

This clonotype was observed a few times. V usage is TRBV7-8 and J usage is TRBJ2-7, with TRBD2 matching over 14 bases. The germline V gene has CDR1 SGHVS and CDR2 FQNEAQ. The CDR3 loop spans 16 amino acids. Trimming took 4 bases from V and 2 from J; bases not matched to a gene: 4. CDR3 loop: CASSSGLAGGAYEQYF. Here the CDR3 DNA reads TGTGCCAGCAGCTCCGGACTAGCGGGGGGCGCCTACGAGCAGTACTTC. Full variable domain (missing parts from reference TRBV7-8 and TRBJ2-7): GAGVSQSPRYKVAKRGQDVALRCDPISGHVSLFWYQQALGQGPEFLTYFQNEAQLDKSGLPSDRFFAERPEGSVSTLKIQRTQQEDSAVYLCASSSGLAGGAYEQYFGPGTRLTVT.

This chain joins TRBV7-9 and TRBJ2-7; a weak D match, TRBD2 (6 bases). Trimming cost V 1 base and J 0 bases, with 25 bases left between them. The CDR3 is 20 amino acids. Germline CDR1 is SEHNR and CDR2 is FQNEAQ (reference sequence). The CDR3 coding sequence is TGTGCCAGCAGCTTAGAGTTCGCGTGGGAGGAAGGGCAGAGCTCCTACGAGCAGTACTTC. It specifies CASSLEFAWEEGQSSYEQYF.

The chain links TRBV6-1 to TRBJ1-1; possibly TRBD1 for D (6 bases). The CDR3 spans 14 residues. The V end was cut by 6 bases, the J end by 0 bases, with 11 bases between. The germline CDR1 and CDR2 sequences are MNHNS and SASEGT. CDR3 amino acids: CASRLGQLNTEAFF. The CDR3 DNA follows: TGTGCCAGCAGGCTAGGACAGCTGAACACTGAAGCTTTCTTT.

This clonotype was counted between two and nine times. The rearrangement joins TRBV20-1 to TRBJ1-1; tentative D call: TRBD1 (5 bases). This CDR3 has 14 amino acids. Germline V lookup: CDR1 DFQATT, CDR2 SNEGSKA (reference sequence). V dropped 3 bases and J dropped 4 bases, with 15 bases sitting between them. The CDR3: CSARAVGGGTEAFF. The DNA for the CDR3 is TGCAGTGCTAGGGCCGTCGGGGGAGGCACTGAAGCTTTCTTT.

The chain combines TRBV12-3 or TRBV12-4 with TRBJ2-1; 8 nucleotides line up with TRBD2. V shed 3 bases and J 5 bases; nucleotides not matched to a gene: 12. The CDR3 is made up of 17 amino acids. The CDR3 sequence is CASSFPSGRNRDNEQFF. As DNA, the CDR3 is TGTGCCAGCAGTTTTCCGAGCGGGAGAAATCGGGACAATGAGCAGTTCTTC.

V is TRBV12-3 or TRBV12-4 and J is TRBJ2-3, with D perhaps matching TRBD2 (5 bases). The CDR3 extends over 15 amino acids. V was clipped by 5 bases and J by 5 bases, with 17 bases between them. CDR3: CASSHPPDYVDTQYF. DNA for the CDR3: TGTGCCAGCAGTCACCCCCCCGACTACGTAGATACGCAGTATTTT.

This clonotype occurred many times. The chain is built from TRBV6-5 and TRBJ2-4, with D perhaps TRBD2 (5 bases). The V end was cut by 6 bases, the J end by 0 bases, with 15 bases between. Germline V gene sequence: CDR1 MNHEY, CDR2 SVGAGI. CDR3 size: 16 residues. The CDR3 loop reads CASRATRIKAKNIQYF. The DNA for the CDR3 is TGTGCCAGCAGGGCCACTAGAATAAAAGCCAAAAACATTCAGTACTTC.

This clonotype came up a few times. The V call is TRBV9, the J call TRBJ2-1; 10 nucleotides match TRBD2. CDR1 is SGDLS, CDR2 YYNGEE, per germline. With 1 base clipped from V and 6 bases from J, the junction kept 4 bases outside the gene matches. The CDR3 length is 15 residues. CDR3 residues: CASSVYSGRANEQFF. CDR3 nucleotide sequence: TGTGCCAGCAGCGTATACAGCGGGAGGGCCAATGAGCAGTTCTTC.

V gene TRBV4-1 combines with J gene TRBJ2-2; 14 bases fit TRBD2. The V gene's germline CDR1 is MGHRA and CDR2 YSYEKL. The CDR3 covers 18 residues. Trimming removed 2 bases from V and 7 bases from J; junction bases left unmatched: 9. This CDR3 is CASSQLGLAGVRGGELFF. The CDR3 DNA reads as TGCGCCAGCAGCCAACTGGGACTAGCGGGAGTCCGGGGCGGGGAGCTGTTTTTT.

The sample holds a few counts of this clonotype. The chain couples TRBV29-1 to TRBJ2-7; D gene uncertain. Between the trimmed V and J ends, which lost 3 bases and 2 bases, there was a span of 11 bases. The CDR3 spans 13 residues. The germline CDR1 and CDR2 sequences are SQVTM and ANQGSEA. CDR3 amino acids: CSVELRTPYEQYF. CDR3 nucleotides: TGCAGCGTTGAGCTCCGGACGCCCTACGAGCAGTACTTC.

CDR3 DNA: TGTGCCACCAGCAGACCTTTCGGGGCGGGGGGAAGCACAGATACGCAGTATTTT. Encoded protein: CATSRPFGAGGSTDTQYF. V is TRBV15 and J is TRBJ2-3; 8 bases agree with TRBD2. Per the germline V gene, CDR1 is LNHNV and CDR2 is YYDKDF (reference sequence). V trimming: 2 bases; J trimming: 0 bases; junction bases outside the gene matches: 10. This CDR3 has 18 residues.

The V gene is TRBV6-5, the J gene TRBJ2-7; 12 bases line up with TRBD2. CDR1 is MNHEY, CDR2 SVGAGI, per germline. This CDR3 comprises 15 residues. V lost 3 bases, J lost 2 bases, and 2 bases stayed unmatched. The CDR3 is CASSYGLAGPYEQYF. In DNA, the CDR3 is TGTGCCAGCAGTTATGGACTAGCGGGGCCCTACGAGCAGTACTTC.

This clonotype was counted at least ten times. V and J are TRBV18 and TRBJ2-5, with a possible D match to TRBD1 (6 bases). Germline assignment: CDR1 KGHSH and CDR2 LQKENI. The CDR3 covers 13 residues. V lost 1 base and J 3 bases, leaving 6 bases between the germline ends. CDR3 sequence reads: CASSPRTEETQYF. In DNA, the CDR3 is TGTGCCAGCTCACCACGGACAGAAGAGACCCAGTACTTC.

The rearrangement uses TRBV24-1 and TRBJ2-2; D unresolved. Trimming left V 7 bases short and J 2 bases short, with 7 bases between. CDR1 and CDR2 (germline): KGHDR, SFDVKD. The CDR3 runs to 13 residues. The CDR3 loop reads CATSLPNTGELFF. In DNA, the CDR3 is TGTGCCACCAGCCTACCTAACACCGGGGAGCTGTTTTTT.

This chain links TRBV3-1 with TRBJ1-4; D is ambiguous. Germline assignment: CDR1 LGHDT and CDR2 YNNKEL (reference sequence). Trimming left V 2 bases short and J 7 bases short, with 14 bases between. CDR3 length: 15 amino acids. In DNA, the CDR3 is TGTGCCAGCAGCCAAACCGGCGGATTCAGTGAAAAACTGTTTTTT. As protein: CASSQTGGFSEKLFF.

Written as DNA, the CDR3 is TGTGCCAGCAGCCCACAGGGGCCCCGGTCGGAGACCCAGTACTTC. Protein product: CASSPQGPRSETQYF. The rearrangement joins TRBV11-2 to TRBJ2-5; 7 bases align to TRBD1. CDR3 length equals 15 residues. Germline V CDR1 and CDR2: SGHAT, FQNNGV. V was clipped by 5 bases and J by 5 bases; unmatched bases: 11.

This clonotype was counted a few times. The chain's CDR3 is CASSLDKQGQGYNEQFF. As DNA, the CDR3 is TGTGCCAGCAGCTTGGACAAACAGGGACAGGGATACAATGAGCAGTTCTTC. This chain uses TRBV5-5 with TRBJ2-1; 9 bases are shared with TRBD1. CDR1 is SGHKS, CDR2 YYEKEE, per germline (reference sequence). Losses at the gene ends were 0 bases for V and 4 bases for J; bases not matched to a gene: 8. CDR3 length equals 17 residues.

This chain joins TRBV7-2 and TRBJ2-3, with TRBD2 identical over 7 bases. Germline loops: CDR1 SGHTA, CDR2 FQGNSA. Unmatched junction bases numbered 9, after V lost 5 bases and J lost 4 bases. The CDR3 has 15 amino acids. The CDR3 region has the DNA TGTGCCAGCAGCCCTCGGACTAGGTTGTCAGATACGCAGTATTTT. Amino acid sequence: CASSPRTRLSDTQYF.

The chain links TRBV5-6 to TRBJ2-5; TRBD2 matches 10 bases. The CDR3 has 17 amino acids. The germline V gene encodes CDR1 SGHDT and CDR2 YYEEEE. V shed 4 bases and J 5 bases; nucleotides not matched to a gene: 14. Here the CDR3 DNA reads TGTGCCAGCAGCCGAACTAGCGGGACCCTGCCGGGGGAGACCCAGTACTTC. This translates into CASSRTSGTLPGETQYF. Full variable domain (remainder filled in from reference TRBV5-6 and TRBJ2-5): DAGVTQSPTHLIKTRGQQVTLRCSPKSGHDTVSWYQQALGQGPQFIFQYYEEEERQRGNFPDRFSGHQFPNYSSELNVNALLLGDSALYLCASSRTSGTLPGETQYFGPGTRLLVL.